This T cell receptor beta chain comes out of a study of cytomegalovirus exposure and HLA in healthy donors. Study details: Early released data had about 85 million unique TCRs, all coming from HLA-typed donors. Study results and limitations: Later analysis associated a missense DCLRE1C variant with TCR beta V- and J-gene trimming. Reports credit the classifier with highly specific, highly sensitive diagnosis of cytomegalovirus status.

The PCR had 60 Vbeta and 13 Jbeta primers. TCRdb keeps only in-frame clones here, not all; method: immunoSEQ multiplex PCR. There are tens of thousands of clones in the sample; roughly 60% occur only once, and around 23% lies in the top ten. Though nominally healthy at sampling, donors likely had unrecorded immune exposures. As concerns this clone: Its antigen remains unidentified.

The CDR3 length is 14 residues. In germline, CDR1 is MNHEY, CDR2 SMNVEV (reference sequence). Trimming left V 2 bases short and J 4 bases short, with 10 bases between. The material sequenced was PBMCs. The receptor was derived from a man between 45 and 60 years old in good health and CMV-seropositive. The chain combines TRBV27 with TRBJ2-3; tentatively, D is TRBD2 (5 bases). CDR3 residues: CASSLELGADTQYF. As DNA, the CDR3 is TGTGCCAGCAGTTTAGAGCTGGGAGCAGATACGCAGTATTTT.